A single sample is the source of the 14 T cell receptor beta chains below, sequenced in a study of regulatory T cells in long-lasting Graves disease. Arm-PCR with iRepertoire HTBI primers amplified the CDR3 regions for these TCR beta libraries. TCRdb re-called the multiplex PCR reads with MiXCR, one entry per CDR3 protein. The profile covers a few hundred thousand distinct CDR3 sequences, with 16% appearing a single time and 25% to 30% taken by the ten largest. Time point indicated: newly diagnosed GD, antithyroid drugs for less than 3 months. With RNA extracted from PBMCs as input, the TCR library was made. These data were also filed under a second study, of T cells in Graves' hyperthyroidism and ophthalmopathy.

Sequenced material: peripheral blood mononuclear cells (PBMCs), taken at new diagnosis, from a patient treated with antithyroid drugs. Source of these receptors: a man between 40 and 49 years old with Graves disease.

The chain has TRBV28 and TRBJ1-2; 7 bases align to TRBD1. The CDR3 is made up of 13 amino acids. The V and J ends lost 5 bases and 6 bases, in that order; junction bases with no gene match: 6. Looked up from germline, CDR1 is MDHEN and CDR2 is SYDVKM. The CDR3 DNA follows: TGTGCCAGCAGTCGGGGGACAGTTCATGGCTACACCTTC. Protein product: CASSRGTVHGYTF.

At least ten counts were recorded for this clonotype. This chain links TRBV20-1 with TRBJ2-7; tentative D call: TRBD2 (5 bases). Trimming left V 3 bases short and J 5 bases short, with 14 bases between. The CDR3 contains 13 residues. Germline V gives CDR1 DFQATT, CDR2 SNEGSKA (reference sequence). CDR3 amino acids: CSASRGGRDEQYF. The CDR3 DNA reads TGCAGTGCTAGTAGAGGAGGTAGGGACGAGCAGTACTTC.

Many counts were recorded for this clonotype. The chain recombines TRBV11-2 with TRBJ1-2; TRBD1 matches 11 bases. The CDR3 extends over 14 amino acids. The germline CDR1 and CDR2 sequences are SGHAT and FQNNGV. V shed 3 bases, J shed 7 bases, and the junction held 4 bases outside the gene matches. The chain's CDR3 is CASSLDRGPSGYTF. The CDR3 nucleotides are TGTGCCAGCAGCTTGGACAGGGGGCCCTCTGGCTACACCTTC.

A remark on this clonotype: A much bigger clone sits one base away, suggesting this may be a read error. V usage is TRBV11-2 and J usage is TRBJ2-1, with TRBD1 matching over 7 bases. The trim removed 6 bases at V and 8 bases at J, leaving 10 bases unmatched. This CDR3 region has 14 residues. Germline CDR1 and CDR2: SGHAT and FQNNGV. This CDR3 reads CASRTGTVYDEQFF. Written as DNA, the CDR3 is TGTGCCAGCAGAACCGGGACAGTTTACGATGAGCAGTTCTTC.

This clonotype appeared many times. The chain links TRBV9 to TRBJ2-3, with TRBD1 identical over 7 bases. V lost 4 bases to trimming and J lost 0 bases; unmatched junction nucleotides: 8. This CDR3 has 16 amino acids. CDR1 is SGDLS and CDR2 is YYNGEE in the germline V gene. The chain's CDR3 is CASSTRQGESTDTQYF. The CDR3 DNA is TGTGCCAGCAGCACTCGACAGGGCGAAAGCACAGATACGCAGTATTTT.

This clonotype was seen ten or more times. The CDR3 region has the DNA TGTGCCAGCAGCCTAAGCGGGGGCCTCACAGATACGCAGTATTTT. Translated: CASSLSGGLTDTQYF. The rearrangement uses TRBV7-9 and TRBJ2-3; 8 bases match TRBD2. CDR1 is SEHNR and CDR2 is FQNEAQ in the germline V gene (reference sequence). The CDR3 length is 15 residues. The V and J ends lost 5 bases and 2 bases, in that order; junction bases with no gene match: 6. Variable domain in full (rest from reference TRBV7-9 and TRBJ2-3): DTGVSQNPRHKITKRGQNVTFRCDPISEHNRLYWYRQTLGQGPEFLTYFQNEAQLEKSRLLSDRFSAERPKGSFSTLEIQRTEQGDSAMYLCASSLSGGLTDTQYFGPGTRLTVL.

Remarks on this clonotype: A much larger clone lies one base from this, so it may be a read error. The chain recombines TRBV18 with TRBJ2-3, with D uncertain. Per the germline V gene, CDR1 is KGHSH and CDR2 is LQKENI. The CDR3 runs 14 residues. The CDR3 sequence: CASSRSSLTDTRYF. The CDR3 coding sequence is TGTGCCAGCTCACGGAGCAGCCTCACAGATACGCGGTATTTT. The complete variable domain, with remaining parts taken from reference TRBV18 and TRBJ2-3, reads NAGVMQNPRHLVRRRGQEARLRCSPMKGHSHVYWYRQLPEEGLKFMVYLQKENIIDESGMPKERFSAEFPKEGPSILRIQQVVRGDSAAYFCASSRSSLTDTRYFGPGTRLTVL.

The CDR3 loop is CASSSGTGWFEPLNTGELFF. In DNA form, the CDR3 reads TGTGCCAGTAGTAGCGGGACAGGGTGGTTCGAGCCTCTGAACACCGGGGAGCTGTTTTTT. The rearrangement uses TRBV19 and TRBJ2-2, with 9 bases matching TRBD1. V lost 4 bases to trimming and J lost 1 base; unmatched junction nucleotides: 16. Germline lookup yields CDR1 LNHDA and CDR2 SQIVND (reference sequence). This CDR3 region has 20 residues.

Only a few counts were recorded for this clonotype. The chain uses TRBV24-1 and TRBJ2-2; possible D gene TRBD2, 6 bases. Trimming stripped 0 bases from V and 1 base from J, with 8 bases between. Germline V gene lookup returns CDR1 KGHDR and CDR2 SFDVKD. The CDR3 extends over 16 amino acids. The CDR3 is CATSDLGGRNTGELFF. CDR3 nucleotide sequence: TGTGCCACCAGTGATTTGGGAGGGAGGAACACCGGGGAGCTGTTTTTT.

This clonotype has a count of ten or more. This chain links TRBV27 with TRBJ2-3, with D perhaps matching TRBD2 (6 bases). Per the germline V gene, CDR1 is MNHEY and CDR2 is SMNVEV (reference sequence). The CDR3 runs to 18 residues. The V end was cut by 4 bases, the J end by 3 bases, with 23 bases between. The CDR3 spells CASSSRATGGALTDTQYF. The CDR3 nucleotides read TGTGCCAGCAGTTCAAGGGCCACTGGAGGGGCCTTAACAGATACGCAGTATTTT.

There are a few counts of this clonotype. A much larger clone is a single base away; this may be a read error. The chain carries TRBV5-1 and TRBJ2-1; 7 positions agree with TRBD1. Germline CDR1 and CDR2: SGHRS and YFSETQ. The CDR3 totals 15 residues. V lost 4 bases, J lost 5 bases, and 9 bases stayed unmatched. CDR3 DNA sequence: TGCGCCAGCAGCCCATGGGGACAGTTAAACAATGAGCAGTTCTTC. This gives the protein CASSPWGQLNNEQFF.

This clonotype came up many times. This chain joins TRBV12-3 or TRBV12-4 and TRBJ2-7; D possibly corresponds to TRBD2 (6 bases). The CDR3 totals 16 residues. With 5 bases removed from V and 4 bases from J, the gap between germline ends came to 21 bases. The CDR3 loop is CASSPRDFLAQYEQYF. The CDR3 DNA follows: TGTGCCAGCAGTCCAAGGGACTTTTTGGCCCAATACGAGCAGTACTTC.

This chain uses TRBV12-3 or TRBV12-4 with TRBJ1-5; perhaps TRBD1 as D (5 bases). The CDR3 extends over 15 amino acids. The germline V and J ends were trimmed by 2 bases and 3 bases, with 11 bases remaining between them. The CDR3, as DNA: TGTGCCAGCAGTTTAATCGGGGGATCCAATCAGCCCCAGCATTTT. It is translated as CASSLIGGSNQPQHF.

J is TRBJ2-7 and V is TRBV11-1, with a possible D match to TRBD1 (5 bases). Trimming pared 4 bases from V and 2 bases from J, leaving 9 bases between. Per the germline V gene, CDR1 is SGHAT and CDR2 is FQDESV (reference sequence). The CDR3 runs to 13 residues. CDR3 protein: CASSSRQTYEQYF. The CDR3 DNA reads TGTGCCAGCAGCTCCCGACAGACCTACGAGCAGTACTTC.